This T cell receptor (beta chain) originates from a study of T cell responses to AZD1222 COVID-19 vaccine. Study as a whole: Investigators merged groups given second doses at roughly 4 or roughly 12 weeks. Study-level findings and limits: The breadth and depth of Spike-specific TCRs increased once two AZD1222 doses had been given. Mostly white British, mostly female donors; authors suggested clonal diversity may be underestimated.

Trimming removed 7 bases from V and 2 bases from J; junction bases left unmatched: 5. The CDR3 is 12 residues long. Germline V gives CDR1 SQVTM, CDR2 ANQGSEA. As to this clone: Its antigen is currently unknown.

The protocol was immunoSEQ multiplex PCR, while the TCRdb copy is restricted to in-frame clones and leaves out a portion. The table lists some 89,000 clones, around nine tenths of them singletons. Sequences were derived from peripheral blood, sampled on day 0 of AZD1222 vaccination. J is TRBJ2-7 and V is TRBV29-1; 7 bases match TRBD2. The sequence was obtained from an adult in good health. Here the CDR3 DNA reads TGCAGCGCGGGGAGGGAGCCCTACGAGCAGTACTTC. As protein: CSAGREPYEQYF.